These T cell receptor beta chains were read from a single sample in a study of blood T cell repertoires in COVID-19. Measured with immunoSEQ multiplex PCR; TCRdb has only the in-frame clones, and not every one. The data show under 250,000 clones, with 83% seen just once and 4.5% to 5% held by the top ten. The source material was PBMCs or T cells enriched from blood (not recorded which). All receptors derive from a woman between 50 and 59 years old who had been exposed to COVID-19. CDR3s include the opening cysteine and the closing phenylalanine or tryptophan. A D gene is named only where the DNA matches it firmly. Size is omitted from some rows. Given values are once, few, many or a class for expanded clones.

.	TRBJ1-1	.	TRBV5-5	TGTGCCAGCAGCTTTGGGCACGGGGGGTTGGAAGCTTTCTTT	CASSFGHGGLEAFF
few	TRBJ2-5	.	TRBV5-1	TGCGCCAGCAGCTTGTGGGGGCTGGGGCAAGAGACCCAGTACTTC	CASSLWGLGQETQYF
.	TRBJ2-3	.	TRBV7-9	TGTGCCAGCAGCTTAAGTCGGGACACAGATACGCAGTATTTT	CASSLSRDTDTQYF
.	TRBJ1-2	.	TRBV19	TGTGCCAGTAGTTCTTCAGGGTATGGCTACACCTTC	CASSSSGYGYTF
.	TRBJ2-7	.	TRBV10-3	TGTGCCATCAGTGGCCGGACGGAGGGGTCCTACGAGCAGTACTTC	CAISGRTEGSYEQYF
.	TRBJ2-3	TRBD2	TRBV7-9	TGTGCCAGCAGCGCCCCGGGACTAGCGGGATCAGATACGCAGTATTTT	CASSAPGLAGSDTQYF
.	TRBJ1-2	.	TRBV10-3	TGTGCCGCAACGACAGGTGGGATAGATGGTGGCTACACCTTC	CAATTGGIDGGYTF
many	TRBJ2-5	.	TRBV5-1	TGCGCCAGCAGCTTGGGGACTGCAGGAGGAGAGACCCAGTACTTC	CASSLGTAGGETQYF
.	TRBJ2-7	.	TRBV6-2/TRBV6-3	TGTGCCAGCAGTCAACGCGCAAGAGGAAAGTCGGCTTACGAGCAGTACTTC	CASSQRARGKSAYEQYF
few	TRBJ2-2	.	TRBV24-1	TGTGCCACCAGTGGTGGTAGCGGGGAGCTGTTTTTT	CATSGGSGELFF
.	TRBJ2-3	TRBD2	TRBV7-2	TGTGCCAGCAGCTTAGTCCTGAGGACTAGCGGGGGAACAGATACGCAGTATTTT	CASSLVLRTSGGTDTQYF
.	TRBJ2-1	TRBD1	TRBV15	TGTGCCACCAGCAGGTCCGGGACAGGCGACAATGAGCAGTTCTTC	CATSRSGTGDNEQFF
.	TRBJ1-5	.	TRBV13	TGTGCCAGCAGCTTATTACAGGTGATCAATCAGCCCCAGCATTTT	CASSLLQVINQPQHF
.	TRBJ1-6	.	TRBV19	TGTGCCAGTAGCGAGGCCCCTAATTCACCCCTCCACTTT	CASSEAPNSPLHF
.	TRBJ2-7	TRBD2	TRBV7-2	TGTGCCAGCAGCTTTTGGCTAGCGGCGGGGGAGCAGTACTTC	CASSFWLAAGEQYF
.	TRBJ1-1	.	TRBV19	TGTGCCAGTAGTTCGACAGTGAACACTGAAGCTTTCTTT	CASSSTVNTEAFF
.	TRBJ1-1	.	TRBV7-6	TGTGCCAGCAGCCAACAGGGTGAGGACACTGAAGCTTTCTTT	CASSQQGEDTEAFF
.	TRBJ2-7	.	TRBV7-2	TGTGCCAGCAGCCCTGCGGGGAAGAACGAGCAGTACTTC	CASSPAGKNEQYF
few	TRBJ1-1	TRBD1	TRBV18	TGTGCCAGCTCACCAACGGACAGGCAAGCTTTCTTT	CASSPTDRQAFF